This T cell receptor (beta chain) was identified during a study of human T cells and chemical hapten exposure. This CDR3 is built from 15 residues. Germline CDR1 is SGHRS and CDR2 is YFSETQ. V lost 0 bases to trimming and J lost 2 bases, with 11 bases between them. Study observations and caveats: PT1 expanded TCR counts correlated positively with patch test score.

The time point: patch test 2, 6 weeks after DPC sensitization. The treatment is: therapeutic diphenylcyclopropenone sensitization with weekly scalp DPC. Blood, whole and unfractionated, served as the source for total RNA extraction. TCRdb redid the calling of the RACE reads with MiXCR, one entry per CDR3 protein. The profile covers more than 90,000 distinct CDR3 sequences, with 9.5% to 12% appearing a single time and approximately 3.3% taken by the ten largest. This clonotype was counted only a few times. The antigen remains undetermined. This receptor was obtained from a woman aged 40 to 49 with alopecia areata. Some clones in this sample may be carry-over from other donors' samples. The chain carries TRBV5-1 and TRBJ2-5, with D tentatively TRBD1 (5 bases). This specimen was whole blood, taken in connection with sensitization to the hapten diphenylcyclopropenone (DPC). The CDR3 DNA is TGCGCCAGCAGCTTGGTTGGACAACCACAAGAGACCCAGTACTTC. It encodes CASSLVGQPQETQYF.